This TCR beta chain derives from a study of molecular identifiers for immune sequencing clone quantification. One entry per CDR3 protein, called by TCRdb with MiXCR from the PCR reads. The sample lists hundreds of thousands of distinct CDR3 sequences, 25% occurring once. This clonotype has at least ten counts. The antigen remains undetermined. Study observations and caveats: Even with around 1 million naive cells present, spiked Jurkat TCR RNA from one cell was reportedly detectable.

A CD8+CD4-CCR7+CD45RA+ phenotype served as the sorting definition for naive CD8 T cells. The source material was naive CD8+ T cells from blood, with Jurkat cell RNA spiked in. As to subset: FACS-sorted CD8+CD4-CCR7+CD45RA+ naive T cells. The sequence was obtained from a human donor in good health. Some libraries in this study had Jurkat cell RNA spiked in.

The CDR3 loop reads CASSLLGTSGTDTQYF. CDR3 DNA sequence: TGTGCCAGCAGTCTGTTGGGCACTAGCGGCACAGATACGCAGTATTTT. The rearrangement links TRBV27 to TRBJ2-3; 7 positions match TRBD2. The CDR3 totals 16 residues. In germline, CDR1 is MNHEY, CDR2 SMNVEV (reference sequence). V lost 5 bases and J lost 1; bases outside the gene matches: 9.